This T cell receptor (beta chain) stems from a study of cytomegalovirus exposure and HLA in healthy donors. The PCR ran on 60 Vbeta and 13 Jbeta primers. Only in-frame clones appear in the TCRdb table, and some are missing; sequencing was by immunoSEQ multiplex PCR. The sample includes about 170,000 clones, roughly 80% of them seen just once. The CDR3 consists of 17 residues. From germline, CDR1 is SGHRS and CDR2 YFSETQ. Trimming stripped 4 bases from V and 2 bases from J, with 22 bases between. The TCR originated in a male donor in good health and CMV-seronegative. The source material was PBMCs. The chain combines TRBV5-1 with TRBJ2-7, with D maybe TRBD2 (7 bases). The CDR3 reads CASSLLGGLTMTYEQYF. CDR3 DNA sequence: TGCGCCAGCAGCCTTTTGGGGGGGCTTACAATGACCTACGAGCAGTACTTC.